Each of the 24 T cell receptor beta chains below was sequenced from the same sample in a study of OX40 agonist ivuxolimab in advanced cancers. The library was prepared using the immunoSEQ multiplex PCR assay. As stored in TCRdb, this immuneACCESS dataset retains in-frame rearrangements with V and J assigned. A fraction of the clones does not appear; measured against another copy, unresolved V genes explain less than half of the discrepancy, and the remainder lacks a known reason. This sample is represented by roughly 100,000 clones; approximately 83% of them were singletons. About 1.5% of the sample goes to the ten largest clones. The specimen was CD4+ or CD8+ T cells sorted from blood, collected in a trial of the OX40 agonist ivuxolimab. These receptors all stem from an adult with an advanced solid tumor such as melanoma, head and neck, liver or kidney cancer.

The rearrangement uses TRBV5-6 and TRBJ1-1, with a weak D call TRBD1 (5 bases). The CDR3 covers 14 residues. CDR1 SGHDT and CDR2 YYEEEE come from the germline V gene. Trimming left V 4 bases short and J 1 base short, with 11 bases between. The CDR3 spells CASSVPGRNTEAFF. The CDR3 nucleotides read TGTGCCAGCAGCGTACCGGGACGGAACACTGAAGCTTTCTTT. Together with reference TRBV5-6 and TRBJ1-1, the CDR3 gives the full variable domain: DAGVTQSPTHLIKTRGQQVTLRCSPKSGHDTVSWYQQALGQGPQFIFQYYEEEERQRGNFPDRFSGHQFPNYSSELNVNALLLGDSALYLCASSVPGRNTEAFFGQGTRLTVV.

This sequence joins TRBV6-6 and TRBJ1-1; no reliable D call. Germline-derived CDR1 and CDR2 are MNHNY and SVGAGI (reference sequence). Deletions cut 6 bases from V and 1 base from J, with 9 bases between. This CDR3 region has 13 residues. Here the CDR3 reads CASRGSANTEAFF. The CDR3 DNA reads TGTGCCAGCAGGGGCAGCGCGAACACTGAAGCTTTCTTT.

The chain uses TRBV27 and TRBJ1-1, with a possible D match to TRBD1 (5 bases). The CDR3 has 12 residues. Trimming left V 5 bases short and J 8 bases short, with 12 bases between. CDR1 is MNHEY, CDR2 SMNVEV, per germline (reference sequence). The CDR3 is CASSNRQLEAFF. The DNA of the CDR3 is TGTGCCAGCAGTAACAGACAGCTCGAAGCTTTCTTT.

This clone occurred a few times. This chain joins TRBV28 and TRBJ2-7, with TRBD1 identical over 9 bases. This CDR3 is built from 15 residues. The V segment lost 4 bases and the J segment 3 bases; nucleotides outside the gene matches: 7. Germline CDR1 is MDHEN and CDR2 is SYDVKM. The CDR3 protein is CASSSQGAPGYEQYF. CDR3 nucleotides: TGTGCCAGCAGTTCACAGGGGGCCCCGGGCTACGAGCAGTACTTC.

The genes are TRBV20-1 and TRBJ2-5; D unresolved. CDR3 length equals 10 residues. The germline V and J ends were trimmed by 6 bases and 6 bases, with 8 bases remaining between them. In germline, CDR1 is DFQATT, CDR2 SNEGSKA (reference sequence). Here the CDR3 reads CSAARQTQYF. CDR3 sequence (DNA): TGCAGTGCCGCCCGCCAGACCCAGTACTTC.

The J gene is TRBJ2-3, the V gene TRBV5-1; 10 bases line up with TRBD2. Germline lookup yields CDR1 SGHRS and CDR2 YFSETQ. The CDR3 runs 14 residues. Trimming removed 4 bases from V and 4 bases from J; junction bases left unmatched: 3. In DNA form, the CDR3 reads TGCGCCAGCAGCCCTCTAGCGGGAGCAGATACGCAGTATTTT. Residues: CASSPLAGADTQYF.

The genes are TRBV6-6 and TRBJ2-3; D is unclear. The ends were cut back, 7 bases at V and 6 bases at J, with 14 bases in the middle. The length of the CDR3 is 13 residues. CDR1 and CDR2 (germline): MNHNY, SVGAGI (reference sequence). Here the CDR3 DNA reads TGTGCCAGCAACCCCAACAGTGGGGATACGCAGTATTTT. Translation gives CASNPNSGDTQYF.

J is TRBJ2-3 and V is TRBV18, with 12 nucleotides matching TRBD1. This CDR3 spans 14 amino acids. From germline, CDR1 is KGHSH and CDR2 LQKENI. The trim removed 0 bases at V and 9 bases at J, leaving 1 base unmatched. CDR3 in amino acids: CASSPPGQGATQYF. DNA for the CDR3: TGTGCCAGCTCACCACCGGGACAGGGGGCGACGCAGTATTTT.

This chain connects TRBV6-5 to TRBJ2-7; 13 bases line up with TRBD2. Germline CDR1 and CDR2: MNHEY and SVGAGI. CDR3 length: 15 amino acids. Germline trimming cut 6 bases from V and 0 bases from J; bases unmatched to any gene: 2. DNA of the CDR3: TGTGCCAGCAGGACTAGCGGGGGGAGCTCCTACGAGCAGTACTTC. Translated, it gives CASRTSGGSSYEQYF.

The V call is TRBV4-1, the J call TRBJ1-1; 8 nucleotides align to TRBD1. Germline CDR1 reads MGHRA; CDR2 reads YSYEKL. This CDR3 is 17 amino acids long. J was trimmed by 3 bases and V by 0 bases; bases with no gene match: 9. The CDR3 loop is CASSQDLQGAGYTEAFF. DNA of the CDR3: TGCGCCAGCAGCCAAGATCTCCAGGGGGCAGGCTACACTGAAGCTTTCTTT.

The gene calls are TRBV6-5 and TRBJ2-3; 9 bases are a match to TRBD2. V was pared by 4 bases and J by 9 bases, with 11 bases of the junction left unmatched. Germline CDR1 reads MNHEY; CDR2 reads SVGAGI. This CDR3 is built from 15 residues. In nucleotides, the CDR3 is TGTGCCAGCAGTTCCTTAGCGGGGGTACGGGAAACGCAGTATTTT. Translating gives CASSSLAGVRETQYF.

The chain combines TRBV18 with TRBJ2-3; D is perhaps TRBD2 (7 bases). This CDR3 region has 17 residues. The ends were cut back, 2 bases at V and 0 bases at J, with 15 bases in the middle. From germline, CDR1 is KGHSH and CDR2 LQKENI. The CDR3 spells CASSPGGGGASTDTQYF. The CDR3 coding sequence is TGTGCCAGCTCACCAGGAGGGGGGGGCGCGAGCACAGATACGCAGTATTTT. Full variable domain (missing parts from reference TRBV18 and TRBJ2-3): NAGVMQNPRHLVRRRGQEARLRCSPMKGHSHVYWYRQLPEEGLKFMVYLQKENIIDESGMPKERFSAEFPKEGPSILRIQQVVRGDSAAYFCASSPGGGGASTDTQYFGPGTRLTVL.

This clone appeared a few times. This chain uses TRBV19 with TRBJ2-2, with 7 positions matching TRBD1. The germline V gene has CDR1 LNHDA and CDR2 SQIVND (reference sequence). This CDR3 comprises 14 residues. Trimming removed 8 bases from V and 3 bases from J; junction bases left unmatched: 6. CDR3 residues: CASLNRGDTGELFF. The CDR3 nucleotides are TGTGCCAGTCTGAACAGGGGCGACACCGGGGAGCTGTTTTTT. Complete variable domain (other parts from reference TRBV19 and TRBJ2-2): DGGITQSPKYLFRKEGQNVTLSCEQNLNHDAMYWYRQDPGQGLRLIYYSQIVNDFQKGDIAEGYSVSREKKESFPLTVTSAQKNPTAFYLCASLNRGDTGELFFGEGSRLTVL.

The CDR3: CASSPSMNTEAFF. CDR3 nucleotide sequence: TGCGCCAGCAGCCCGTCAATGAACACTGAAGCTTTCTTT. The V gene is TRBV5-1, the J gene TRBJ1-1; D unresolved. CDR1 is SGHRS and CDR2 is YFSETQ in the germline V gene. The ends were cut back, 4 bases at V and 0 bases at J, with 7 bases in the middle. This CDR3 region has 13 residues. Supplemented by reference TRBV5-1 and TRBJ1-1, the full variable domain reads KAGVTQTPRYLIKTRGQQVTLSCSPISGHRSVSWYQQTPGQGLQFLFEYFSETQRNKGNFPGRFSGRQFSNSRSEMNVSTLELGDSALYLCASSPSMNTEAFFGQGTRLTVV.

This clone occurred many times. This chain connects TRBV5-6 to TRBJ1-2; D not resolved. Germline CDR1 SGHDT, CDR2 YYEEEE. Trimming left V 4 bases short and J 8 bases short, with 15 bases between. CDR3 length equals 13 residues. The CDR3 bases are TGTGCCAGCAGCCAACTACCGGGGAGGGGCTACACCTTC. This codes for CASSQLPGRGYTF.

This clone has a handful of counts. The CDR3 nucleotides are TGTGCCAGCAGTGACGTAGGAACGCAAGCTTTCTTT. This encodes CASSDVGTQAFF. The chain carries TRBV2 and TRBJ1-1, with D unclear. The CDR3 loop spans 12 amino acids. Trimming pared 3 bases from V and 9 bases from J, leaving 11 bases between. Germline assignment: CDR1 SNHLY and CDR2 FYNNEI.

CDR3 DNA: TGTGCCAGCAGACGGGACAGGGGCGGAGGAAACACCATATATTTT. Protein: CASRRDRGGGNTIYF. The rearrangement uses TRBV28 and TRBJ1-3; 10 nucleotides line up with TRBD1. CDR1 and CDR2 from the germline V gene are MDHEN and SYDVKM. The CDR3 is 15 residues long. Trimming removed 6 bases from V and 4 bases from J; junction bases left unmatched: 6.

The V call is TRBV7-3, the J call TRBJ2-7; 8 bases are shared with TRBD1. CDR3 length equals 15 residues. With 5 bases clipped from V and 6 bases from J, the junction kept 12 bases outside the gene matches. Germline CDR1 is SGHTA and CDR2 is FQGTGA. As DNA, the CDR3 is TGTGCCAGCAGCCTTGCGTCAGGGGGCGCGGGCGAGCAGTACTTC. It is translated as CASSLASGGAGEQYF.

A few counts support this clone. The V call is TRBV10-3, the J call TRBJ2-5; no firm D call. Germline V gene data show CDR1 as ENHRY and CDR2 as SYGVKD. Trimming took 4 bases from V and 5 from J, leaving 14 bases between them. This CDR3 comprises 14 residues. The CDR3 nucleotides are TGTGCCATCAGTGGCAGCTTAGGTGCGGAGACCCAGTACTTC. Translation: CAISGSLGAETQYF.

CDR3 sequence reads: CASSQEGPGAGSGGRNEQFF. The CDR3 bases are TGTGCCAGCAGCCAAGAGGGCCCCGGAGCTGGGTCGGGAGGCCGAAATGAGCAGTTCTTC. V and J are TRBV4-2 and TRBJ2-1; 7 bases agree with TRBD2. CDR3 length equals 20 residues. The trim removed 0 bases at V and 7 bases at J, leaving 21 bases unmatched. Germline values: CDR1 LGHNA, CDR2 YNFKEQ.

The chain links TRBV5-1 to TRBJ2-3; possibly TRBD2 for D (5 bases). This CDR3 contains 13 residues. Trimming removed 4 bases from V and 5 bases from J, with 11 bases in between. Germline V gene sequence: CDR1 SGHRS, CDR2 YFSETQ. The CDR3, as DNA: TGCGCCAGCAGCCCCGGCGAGGGAGATACGCAGTATTTT. This codes for CASSPGEGDTQYF.

The sample holds one count of this clone. The V call is TRBV19, the J call TRBJ1-1, with D maybe TRBD1 (5 bases). The CDR3 contains 14 residues. V dropped 6 bases and J dropped 1 base, with 12 bases sitting between them. CDR1 and CDR2 (germline): LNHDA, SQIVND (reference sequence). The CDR3 loop reads CASSRRGTNTEAFF. Here the CDR3 DNA reads TGTGCCAGTAGCCGGCGGGGGACGAACACTGAAGCTTTCTTT.

The rearrangement uses TRBV10-3 and TRBJ2-5; 8 nucleotides line up with TRBD2. The J call is uncertain, as TRBJ2-7 better fits the DNA end. This CDR3 region has 14 residues. Germline V CDR1 and CDR2: ENHRY, SYGVKD. The CDR3 DNA is TGTGCCATCAGGACCGGGACTAGGCCCTACGAGCAGTACTTC. This gives the protein CAIRTGTRPYEQYF.

On this clone itself: An end of the junction does not agree with germline; a read error may underlie this. This chain joins TRBV11-2 and TRBJ2-5; TRBD1 aligns across 9 bases. Germline assignment: CDR1 SGHAT and CDR2 FQNNGV. This CDR3 has 15 amino acids. For the CDR3, the DNA is TGTGCCAGCAGCCTAGACAGGGGGGGAAGGGAGACCCAGTACTTC. It encodes CASSLDRGGRETQYF.